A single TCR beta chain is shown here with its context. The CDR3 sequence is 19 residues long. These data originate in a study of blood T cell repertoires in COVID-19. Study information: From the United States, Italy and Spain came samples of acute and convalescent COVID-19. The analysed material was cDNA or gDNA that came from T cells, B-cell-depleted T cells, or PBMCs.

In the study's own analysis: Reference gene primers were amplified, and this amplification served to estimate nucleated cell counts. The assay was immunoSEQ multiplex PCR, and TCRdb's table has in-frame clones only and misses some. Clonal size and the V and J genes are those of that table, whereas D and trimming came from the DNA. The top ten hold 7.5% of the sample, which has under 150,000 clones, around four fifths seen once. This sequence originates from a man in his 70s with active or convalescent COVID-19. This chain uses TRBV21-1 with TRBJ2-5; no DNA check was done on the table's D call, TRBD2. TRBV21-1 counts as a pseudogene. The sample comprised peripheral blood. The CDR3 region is CASSRRELAGRGRQETQYF. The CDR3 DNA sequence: TGTGCCAGCAGCAGAAGGGAGCTAGCGGGAAGAGGGAGACAAGAGACCCAGTACTTC.